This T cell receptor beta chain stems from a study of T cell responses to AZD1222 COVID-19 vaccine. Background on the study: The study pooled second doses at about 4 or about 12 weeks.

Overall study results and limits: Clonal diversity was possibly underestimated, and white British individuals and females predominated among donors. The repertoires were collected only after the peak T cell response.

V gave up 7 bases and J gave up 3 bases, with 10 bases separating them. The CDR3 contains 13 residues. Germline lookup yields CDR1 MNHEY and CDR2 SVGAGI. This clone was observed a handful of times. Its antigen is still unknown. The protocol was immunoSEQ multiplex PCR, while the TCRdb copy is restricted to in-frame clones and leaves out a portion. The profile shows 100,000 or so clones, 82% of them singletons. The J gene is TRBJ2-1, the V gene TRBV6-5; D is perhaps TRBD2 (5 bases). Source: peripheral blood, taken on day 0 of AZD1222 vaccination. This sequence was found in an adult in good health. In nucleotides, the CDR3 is TGTGCCAGCACGGGGAACATCTACAATGAGCAGTTCTTC. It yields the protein CASTGNIYNEQFF.